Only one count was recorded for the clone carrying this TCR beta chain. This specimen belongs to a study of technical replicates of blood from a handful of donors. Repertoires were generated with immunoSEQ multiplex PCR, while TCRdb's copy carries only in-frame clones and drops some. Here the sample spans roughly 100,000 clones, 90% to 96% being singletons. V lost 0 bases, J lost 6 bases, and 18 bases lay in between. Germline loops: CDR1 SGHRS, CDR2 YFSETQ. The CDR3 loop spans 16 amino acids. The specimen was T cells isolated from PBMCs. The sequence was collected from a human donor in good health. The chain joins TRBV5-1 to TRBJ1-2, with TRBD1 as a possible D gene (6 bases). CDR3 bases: TGCGCCAGCAGCTTGGTCCCTTCCAGGGGTGTTGATGGCTACACCTTC. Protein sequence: CASSLVPSRGVDGYTF.